This TCR beta chain was profiled in a study of blood T cell repertoires in COVID-19. Study details: The United States, Italy and Spain supplied acute and convalescent COVID-19 samples. PBMCs, B-cell-depleted T cells, or T cells were the source of the cDNA or gDNA that made up the material.

Under the authors' procedure: Nucleated cell counts were estimated from reference gene primer amplification. Measured with immunoSEQ multiplex PCR; TCRdb has only the in-frame clones, and not every one. That table supplies the V and J calls and clone size; D and trimming were determined from the DNA. The top ten hold roughly 16% of the sample, which has 65,000 to 100,000 clones, 80% to 90% seen once. From germline, CDR1 is SNHLY and CDR2 FYNNEI. V was pared by 2 bases and J by 2 bases, with 4 bases between. The CDR3 consists of 13 residues. This clone was counted once. The chain links TRBV2 to TRBJ2-1; no clear D. This receptor was identified in a woman older than 75 with acute or convalescent COVID-19. Input material: peripheral blood. CDR3 nucleotides: TGTGCCAGCAGTGAACGGGCCTACAATGAGCAGTTCTTC. This codes for CASSERAYNEQFF.